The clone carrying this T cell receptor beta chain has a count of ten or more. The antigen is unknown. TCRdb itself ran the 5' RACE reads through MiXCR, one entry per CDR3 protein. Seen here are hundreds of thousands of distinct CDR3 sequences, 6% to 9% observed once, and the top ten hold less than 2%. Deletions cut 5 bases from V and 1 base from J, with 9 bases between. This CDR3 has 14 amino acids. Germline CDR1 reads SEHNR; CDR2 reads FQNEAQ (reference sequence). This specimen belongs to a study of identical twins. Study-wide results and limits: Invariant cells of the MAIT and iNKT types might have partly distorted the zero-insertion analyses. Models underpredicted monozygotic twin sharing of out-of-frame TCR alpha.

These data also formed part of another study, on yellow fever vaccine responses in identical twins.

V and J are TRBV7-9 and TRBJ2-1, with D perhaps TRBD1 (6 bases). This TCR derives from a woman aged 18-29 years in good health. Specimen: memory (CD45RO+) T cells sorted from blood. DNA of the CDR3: TGTGCCAGCAGCCCAGGGGAGTCCTACAATGAGCAGTTCTTC. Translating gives CASSPGESYNEQFF.